What follows is one T cell receptor beta chain and its context. The ends lost 3 bases at V and 2 bases at J; junction bases unmatched: 1. Germline CDR1 reads MNHEY; CDR2 reads SMNVEV (reference sequence). The CDR3 is 14 amino acids. The sample is drawn from a study of CD8 T cells in Susac syndrome. Reverse transcription used roughly 0.5 to 1 ug RNA and random hexamers. TCRdb called the immunoSEQ multiplex PCR reads again in MiXCR, with one record for every CDR3 protein. The table records 85,000 to 90,000 distinct CDR3 sequences, 90% to 95% of them present only once. This sequence joins TRBV27 and TRBJ2-7; TRBD1 agrees at 10 bases. Sample: CD8+ T cells from PBMCs. The receptor was derived from a human donor in good health. CDR3 sequence: CASSFGTGAYEQYF. The DNA for the CDR3 is TGTGCCAGCAGTTTCGGGACAGGGGCCTACGAGCAGTACTTC.